The 12 T cell receptor beta chains in this list originate from one sample, sequenced in a study of blood T cell repertoires in COVID-19 (TCRdb year 2020). Receptors were amplified or captured by the immunoSEQ multiplex PCR assay. The immuneACCESS repertoire file appears here via TCRdb, limited to in-frame rearrangements. These files lack a portion of the clones; in checked studies, under half of the deficit traces to unresolved V genes, and the cause of the others is not known. A total of around 160,000 clones appear in this sample, 80% to 90% of them only once. In total, the top ten clones hold about 8% of the sample. Sequencing was carried out using peripheral blood. These TCRs come from a human donor with acute or convalescent COVID-19. The donor label of this sample is uncertain.

The CDR3 loop reads CASSRRGGQQETQYF. CDR3 nucleotide sequence: TGTGCCAGCAGCCGTCGGGGGGGCCAGCAAGAGACCCAGTACTTC. V usage is TRBV13 and J usage is TRBJ2-5; TRBD2 agrees at 8 bases. Unmatched junction bases numbered 7, after V lost 5 bases and J lost 2 bases. Germline V lookup: CDR1 PRHDT, CDR2 FYEKMQ (reference sequence). The CDR3 is 15 amino acids. The whole variable domain, filled in from reference TRBV13 and TRBJ2-5, reads AAGVIQSPRHLIKEKRETATLKCYPIPRHDTVYWYQQGPGQDPQFLISFYEKMQSDKGSIPDRFSAQQFSDYHSELNMSSLELGDSALYFCASSRRGGQQETQYFGPGTRLLVL.

V is TRBV18 and J is TRBJ2-3, with 10 bases that match TRBD1. Germline V gene lookup returns CDR1 KGHSH and CDR2 LQKENI. V gave up 1 base and J gave up 2 bases; unmatched junction bases: 3. The CDR3 sequence is 16 residues long. DNA of the CDR3: TGTGCCAGCTCACCACGGGACAGGGGACCCACAGATACGCAGTATTTT. Encoded protein: CASSPRDRGPTDTQYF.

V and J are TRBV10-3 and TRBJ1-1; 8 positions agree with TRBD1. The trim removed 3 bases at V and 7 bases at J, leaving 7 bases unmatched. CDR1 and CDR2 (germline): ENHRY, SYGVKD. This CDR3 has 14 residues. CDR3 DNA: TGTGCCATCAGTGAACGAGACAGGGGTGTTGAAGCTTTCTTT. Translation: CAISERDRGVEAFF.

The chain employs TRBV27 and TRBJ1-5; a possible D gene is TRBD1 (6 bases). The length of the CDR3 is 15 residues. Germline V gives CDR1 MNHEY, CDR2 SMNVEV (reference sequence). V was cut by 2 bases and J by 8 bases, with 16 bases left in between. The CDR3 DNA is TGTGCCAGCAGTTTAAGGGGGGGGCGAGGAGAGCCCCAGCATTTT. Translating gives CASSLRGGRGEPQHF.

This clone showed up just once. The chain carries TRBV6-5 and TRBJ1-1; D is unresolved. The germline V gene has CDR1 MNHEY and CDR2 SVGAGI. The V and J ends lost 11 bases and 7 bases respectively, with 14 bases between them. The CDR3 covers 11 residues. The CDR3 DNA follows: TGTGCCGCCTTACGCCTTAGTGAAGCTTTCTTT. Translation: CAALRLSEAFF.

Worth noting for this clone: The same CDR3 is also encoded by other DNA sequences in this sample. V is TRBV10-3 and J is TRBJ1-1; D gene uncertain. Between the trimmed V and J ends, which lost 4 bases and 1 base, there was a span of 7 bases. CDR1 is ENHRY and CDR2 is SYGVKD in the germline V gene. The CDR3 consists of 13 residues. Written as DNA, the CDR3 is TGTGCCATCAGTGGCCAGGCGAACACTGAAGCTTTCTTT. Translating gives CAISGQANTEAFF.

The rearrangement uses TRBV5-5 and TRBJ1-6; 9 bases are a match to TRBD1. The ends lost 1 base at V and 7 bases at J; junction bases unmatched: 6. The CDR3 consists of 16 residues. Germline V gene sequence: CDR1 SGHKS, CDR2 YYEKEE (reference sequence). The CDR3 here is CASSLFQDRGNSPLHF. The CDR3 DNA sequence: TGTGCCAGCAGCTTGTTCCAGGACAGGGGAAATTCACCCCTCCACTTT.

This chain joins TRBV6-5 and TRBJ1-5; 9 bases fit TRBD1. CDR1 MNHEY and CDR2 SVGAGI come from the germline V gene. The CDR3 consists of 15 residues. V dropped 6 bases and J dropped 6; count of bases not matched to a gene: 9. The CDR3 loop is CASSRTGAEGQPQHF. The DNA for the CDR3 is TGTGCCAGCAGCCGGACAGGGGCTGAGGGTCAGCCCCAGCATTTT.

With regard to this clone: Compared with germline, one end of the junction differs, possibly owing to a read error. V gene TRBV7-6 combines with J gene TRBJ2-2, with D possibly matching TRBD1 (6 bases). This CDR3 has 12 amino acids. Germline CDR1 reads SGHVS; CDR2 reads FNYEAQ. CDR3 loop: CASSPGGREMFF. The CDR3, as DNA: TGTGCCAGCAGCCCTGGGGGCAGGGAGATGTTTTTT. The entire variable domain, with the rest obtained from reference TRBV7-6 and TRBJ2-2, is as follows: GAGVSQSPRYKVTKRGQDVALRCDPISGHVSLYWYRQALGQGPEFLTYFNYEAQQDKSGLPNDRFSAERPEGSISTLTIQRTEQRDSAMYRCASSPGGREMFFGEGSRLTVL.

This sequence joins TRBV27 and TRBJ1-1; 7 bases map to TRBD1. Germline CDR1 and CDR2: MNHEY and SMNVEV (reference sequence). The CDR3 sequence is 16 residues long. Trimming took 6 bases from V and 6 from J; bases not matched to a gene: 16. This chain's CDR3 is CASRVLGQSTTAEAFF. The CDR3 nucleotides read TGTGCCAGCAGGGTCCTGGGACAGTCAACTACGGCTGAAGCTTTCTTT.

The chain joins TRBV18 to TRBJ1-5, with 8 bases lining up with TRBD1. The CDR3 has 15 residues. V shed 5 bases, J shed 2 bases, and the junction held 5 bases outside the gene matches. Looked up from germline, CDR1 is KGHSH and CDR2 is LQKENI. CDR3 sequence reads: CASSTDRARNQPQHF. As DNA, the CDR3 is TGTGCCAGCTCAACGGACAGGGCGCGCAATCAGCCCCAGCATTTT.

This sequence joins TRBV10-1 and TRBJ1-6; perhaps TRBD1 as D (5 bases). In germline, CDR1 is WNHNN, CDR2 SYGVQD (reference sequence). With 0 bases removed from V and 6 bases from J, the gap between germline ends came to 24 bases. The CDR3 totals 20 residues. CDR3 in amino acids: CASSESKRNGGLILNSPLHF. The CDR3 nucleotides are TGCGCCAGCAGTGAGTCGAAGAGGAACGGGGGACTAATTCTTAATTCACCCCTCCACTTT.